Below, 2 T cell receptor beta chains from the same sample are listed, as sequenced in a study of blood T cell repertoires in COVID-19 (TCRdb year 2020). The protocol used for the library was the immunoSEQ multiplex PCR assay. The immuneACCESS repertoire file appears here via TCRdb, limited to in-frame rearrangements. These files lack a portion of the clones; in checked studies, under half of the deficit traces to unresolved V genes, and the cause of the others is not known. The sample table records about 380,000 clones; 85% to 90% of these occur just once. Of the sample, 0.9% to 1.5% is held by the ten largest clones. Sequencing was done on a sample of PBMCs or T cells enriched from blood (not recorded which). All receptors derive from a woman between 18 and 29 years old who had recovered from COVID-19.

The chain employs TRBV9 and TRBJ1-4; D is unresolved. V dropped 3 bases and J dropped 4 bases, with 13 bases sitting between them. Germline CDR1 SGDLS, CDR2 YYNGEE. This CDR3 contains 15 residues. Here the CDR3 DNA reads TGTGCCAGCAGCGCAACGGGTGTAATTAATGAAAAACTGTTTTTT. Protein: CASSATGVINEKLFF.

This clone was detected only a few times. The chain employs TRBV6-5 and TRBJ1-2; no firm D call. Germline lookup yields CDR1 MNHEY and CDR2 SVGAGI. CDR3 length: 13 amino acids. V lost 8 bases and J 7 bases, leaving 17 bases between the germline ends. In DNA form, the CDR3 reads TGTGCCAGCTCCGGGGTCCTAGATCGTGGCTACACCTTC. Translating gives CASSGVLDRGYTF.